The 28 T cell receptor beta chains below all came from one sample that was sequenced in a study of T cell repertoires in cytomegalovirus infection. TCRdb recomputed calls from the reads with MiXCR, one row per CDR3 protein. The data contain approximately 630,000 distinct CDR3 sequences, more than 20% of them singletons. Specimen: CD8+ T cells from PBMCs. The receptors were sampled from a human donor in good health (CMV status not recorded). Some clones in this sample may be carry-over from other donors' samples.

There are a few counts of this clonotype. The chain links TRBV20-1 to TRBJ1-1; TRBD1 aligns across 7 bases. CDR3 length: 14 residues. The germline gives CDR1 DFQATT, CDR2 SNEGSKA (reference sequence). After removal of 0 bases from V and 3 bases from J, the junction contained 4 bases not matched to a gene. DNA for the CDR3: TGCAGTGCTAGAGATCTTCAGGGGGACACTGAAGCTTTCTTT. This translates into CSARDLQGDTEAFF.

This clonotype appeared a few times. The chain combines TRBV10-3 with TRBJ2-7; either TRBD1 or TRBD2 may fit D (5 bases each). Germline V gene sequence: CDR1 ENHRY, CDR2 SYGVKD. The CDR3 consists of 16 residues. V was clipped by 3 bases and J by 4 bases, with 19 bases between them. CDR3 sequence (DNA): TGTGCCATCAGTGACCCCGAGAGCGGCGGACAATACGAGCAGTACTTC. Residues: CAISDPESGGQYEQYF.

The J gene is TRBJ2-1, the V gene TRBV7-8; 8 positions match TRBD2. Germline CDR1 SGHVS, CDR2 FQNEAQ. The CDR3 loop spans 12 amino acids. V lost 5 bases to trimming and J lost 15 bases; unmatched junction nucleotides: 9. The DNA of the CDR3 is TGTGCCAGCAGCCCGACTAGCGTGGGGTGGTTCTTC. This codes for CASSPTSVGWFF.

The chain uses TRBV27 and TRBJ1-3; D is unresolved. Trimming shortened V by 2 bases and J by 6 bases, and 8 bases separated the two germline ends. The CDR3 sequence is 13 residues long. From germline, CDR1 is MNHEY and CDR2 SMNVEV (reference sequence). This CDR3 reads CASSLGPENTIYF. The CDR3 nucleotides read TGTGCCAGCAGTTTAGGGCCTGAAAACACCATATATTTT.

The chain uses TRBV29-1 and TRBJ2-7, with 7 bases matching TRBD1. The CDR3 is 15 residues long. Losses at the gene ends were 1 base for V and 1 base for J; bases not matched to a gene: 7. Germline CDR1 reads SQVTM; CDR2 reads ANQGSEA. The CDR3 here is CSVEVEGQASYEQYF. In nucleotides, the CDR3 is TGCAGCGTTGAAGTGGAAGGACAGGCTTCCTACGAGCAGTACTTC.

This clonotype was seen only a few times. The rearrangement uses TRBV5-1 and TRBJ2-1, with TRBD2 as a possible D gene (6 bases). V lost 4 bases and J lost 8, with 16 bases in between. Germline loops: CDR1 SGHRS, CDR2 YFSETQ. The CDR3 runs 14 residues. CDR3 sequence reads: CASSPGDSVDEQFF. The CDR3 bases are TGCGCCAGCAGCCCTGGGGACTCAGTCGATGAGCAGTTCTTC.

This clonotype was recorded at least ten times. CDR3 residues: CASSLSQRALETNIQYF. CDR3 sequence (DNA): TGTGCCAGCAGCTTAAGCCAGCGGGCCTTAGAGACTAACATTCAGTACTTC. The chain is built from TRBV7-9 and TRBJ2-4; D perhaps matches TRBD2 (6 bases). Trimming took 2 bases from V and 7 from J, leaving 21 bases between them. Germline assignment: CDR1 SEHNR and CDR2 FQNEAQ (reference sequence). The CDR3 loop spans 17 amino acids.

Notes on this clonotype: At one end, the junction sequence differs from germline, possibly due to a read error. The chain has TRBV25-1 and TRBJ1-5, with D unresolved. CDR3 length: 14 amino acids. Germline CDR1 and CDR2: MGHDK and SYGVNS. The CDR3 DNA reads TGTGCCAACAGTGAATTAGGCGGCAATCAGCCCCAGCATTTT. Protein product: CANSELGGNQPQHF.

The chain recombines TRBV4-1 with TRBJ2-3; 7 bases fit TRBD2. CDR1 is MGHRA, CDR2 YSYEKL, per germline. V gave up 1 base and J gave up 1 base; unmatched junction bases: 2. This CDR3 has 15 residues. The CDR3 DNA is TGCGCCAGCAGCCAAGTAAGCGGGGGCACAGATACGCAGTATTTT. Residues: CASSQVSGGTDTQYF.

In this sample, this clonotype turned up many times. The J gene is TRBJ1-1, the V gene TRBV7-2; D not certain. CDR3 length equals 12 residues. CDR1 is SGHTA and CDR2 is FQGNSA in the germline V gene. V was cut by 2 bases and J by 6 bases, with 7 bases left in between. The CDR3 DNA follows: TGTGCCAGCAGCTTAATGTGGCCTGAAGCTTTCTTT. As protein: CASSLMWPEAFF.

As concerns this clonotype: Since a much larger clone is just one base distant, this may be a read error. This chain joins TRBV6-8 and TRBJ2-1, with TRBD1 matching 9 bases. The J segment lost 8 bases and the V segment lost 6 bases, leaving 8 bases of the junction unmatched. The CDR3 has 14 residues. CDR1 and CDR2 from the germline V gene are MNHGY and SAAAGT. In DNA, the CDR3 is TGTGCCAGCAGCCCCAGACAGGGGGGGTATGAGCAGTTCTTC. Amino acid sequence: CASSPRQGGYEQFF.

The chain links TRBV27 to TRBJ1-1; 7 nucleotides line up with TRBD1. From germline, CDR1 is MNHEY and CDR2 SMNVEV (reference sequence). J gave up 3 bases and V 5 bases, and 9 bases lay outside the gene matches. The CDR3 totals 15 residues. The CDR3 region is CASSQRGRWDTEAFF. In DNA, the CDR3 is TGTGCCAGCAGTCAGAGGGGGCGTTGGGACACTGAAGCTTTCTTT.

This chain connects TRBV7-8 to TRBJ1-1, with no clear D. This CDR3 is 13 amino acids long. V was trimmed by 5 bases and J by 7 bases, leaving 14 bases between them. The germline CDR1 and CDR2 sequences are SGHVS and FQNEAQ. For the CDR3, the DNA is TGTGCCAGCAGCAACCCCGCGCCGGGTGAAGCTTTCTTT. Protein: CASSNPAPGEAFF. Full variable domain (remainder filled in from reference TRBV7-8 and TRBJ1-1): GAGVSQSPRYKVAKRGQDVALRCDPISGHVSLFWYQQALGQGPEFLTYFQNEAQLDKSGLPSDRFFAERPEGSVSTLKIQRTQQEDSAVYLCASSNPAPGEAFFGQGTRLTVV.

The chain carries TRBV7-6 and TRBJ2-1, with 8 bases matching TRBD2. The V segment lost 5 bases and the J segment 8 bases; nucleotides outside the gene matches: 11. Germline V gives CDR1 SGHVS, CDR2 FNYEAQ. The CDR3 contains 15 residues. CDR3 DNA: TGTGCCAGCAGCAATATGAACGGGGGGGCCGATGAGCAGTTCTTC. Translated, it gives CASSNMNGGADEQFF.

The V gene is TRBV7-9, the J gene TRBJ2-1, with a possible D match to TRBD2 (5 bases). V was pared by 8 bases and J by 1 base, with 12 bases between. The germline gives CDR1 SEHNR, CDR2 FQNEAQ (reference sequence). The CDR3 is 14 residues long. CDR3 sequence: CASLSSGSYNEQFF. The CDR3 DNA reads as TGTGCCAGCCTCTCGAGCGGATCCTACAATGAGCAGTTCTTC.

This clonotype was seen at least ten times. V gene TRBV27 combines with J gene TRBJ2-1, with unresolved D. This CDR3 spans 11 amino acids. V was cut by 6 bases and J by 3 bases, with 3 bases left in between. Per the germline V gene, CDR1 is MNHEY and CDR2 is SMNVEV (reference sequence). The CDR3 sequence: CASSRYNEQFF. CDR3 nucleotide sequence: TGTGCCAGCAGCCGCTACAATGAGCAGTTCTTC.

This clonotype was seen more than once but under ten times. V gene TRBV19 combines with J gene TRBJ2-1; 9 nucleotides align to TRBD1. The V segment lost 3 bases and the J segment 8 bases; nucleotides outside the gene matches: 8. In germline, CDR1 is LNHDA, CDR2 SQIVND (reference sequence). This CDR3 has 15 residues. CDR3 sequence (DNA): TGTGCCAGTAGTATTCGGGACAGGGCAGGTGATGAGCAGTTCTTC. Translation gives CASSIRDRAGDEQFF. The variable domain in full, with the rest retrieved from reference TRBV19 and TRBJ2-1, is DGGITQSPKYLFRKEGQNVTLSCEQNLNHDAMYWYRQDPGQGLRLIYYSQIVNDFQKGDIAEGYSVSREKKESFPLTVTSAQKNPTAFYLCASSIRDRAGDEQFFGPGTRLTVL.

V is TRBV27 and J is TRBJ2-1, with TRBD2 matching over 7 bases. CDR1 and CDR2 from the germline V gene are MNHEY and SMNVEV (reference sequence). J lost 5 bases, V lost 10 bases, and 8 bases had no gene match. The CDR3 has 13 residues. The CDR3 coding sequence is TGTGCCATTACCGGGGGGTACAACAATGAGCAGTTCTTC. Translation: CAITGGYNNEQFF.

This clonotype was counted ten times or more. The rearrangement links TRBV28 to TRBJ2-7; D is possibly TRBD1 (6 bases). Per germline, CDR1 MDHEN and CDR2 SYDVKM. This CDR3 has 13 residues. Deletions cut 8 bases from V and 7 bases from J, with 18 bases between. The CDR3, as DNA: TGTGCCAGCCGGGCAACAGGGCGTTGGGAGCAGTACGTC. It codes for CASRATGRWEQYV.

As for this clonotype: A much larger clone sits a single nucleotide away, making a read error possible. The chain is built from TRBV7-8 and TRBJ2-1; 11 bases match TRBD2. The CDR3 length is 18 residues. Trimming cost V 4 bases and J 5 bases; bases outside gene matches: 13. Germline loops: CDR1 SGHVS, CDR2 FQNEAQ. CDR3 region: CASSSLPPGLAANNEQFF. CDR3 nucleotide sequence: TGTGCCAGCAGCTCCTTACCGCCGGGACTAGCGGCTAACAATGAGCAGTTCTTC.

The rearrangement links TRBV9 to TRBJ1-2, with D perhaps TRBD1 (6 bases). CDR3 length: 15 residues. Germline V gives CDR1 SGDLS, CDR2 YYNGEE. V lost 3 bases and J 2 bases, leaving 14 bases between the germline ends. The CDR3 here is CASSGPEGGNYGYTF. In DNA, the CDR3 is TGTGCCAGCAGCGGGCCGGAGGGGGGCAACTATGGCTACACCTTC.

This clonotype was detected ten times or more. The chain has TRBV7-8 and TRBJ1-4; perhaps TRBD1 as D (6 bases). Germline V gives CDR1 SGHVS, CDR2 FQNEAQ. V was pared by 1 base and J by 5 bases, with 11 bases between. The CDR3 is 15 amino acids. CDR3 sequence: CASSLGRQANEKLFF. The CDR3 nucleotides read TGTGCCAGCAGCTTAGGCAGACAGGCAAATGAAAAACTGTTTTTT.

A few counts support this clonotype. Here the CDR3 reads CASSPPRTGNYGYTF. DNA for the CDR3: TGTGCCAGCAGCCCACCCCGGACAGGGAACTATGGCTACACCTTC. The V gene is TRBV7-9, the J gene TRBJ1-2; TRBD1 aligns across 8 bases. With 5 bases clipped from V and 2 bases from J, the junction kept 7 bases outside the gene matches. Germline loops: CDR1 SEHNR, CDR2 FQNEAQ (reference sequence). This CDR3 spans 15 amino acids. Supplemented by reference TRBV7-9 and TRBJ1-2, the full variable domain reads DTGVSQNPRHKITKRGQNVTFRCDPISEHNRLYWYRQTLGQGPEFLTYFQNEAQLEKSRLLSDRFSAERPKGSFSTLEIQRTEQGDSAMYLCASSPPRTGNYGYTFGSGTRLTVV.

CDR3 protein: CASSYSVGGQETQYF. CDR3 in DNA: TGTGCCAGCAGTTACTCGGTCGGGGGTCAAGAGACCCAGTACTTC. V is TRBV6-5 and J is TRBJ2-5; D possibly corresponds to TRBD2 (6 bases). Trimming pared 0 bases from V and 2 bases from J, leaving 10 bases between. CDR1 is MNHEY, CDR2 SVGAGI, per germline. CDR3 size: 15 residues.

This clonotype was seen more than once but under ten times. This rearrangement joins TRBV27 to TRBJ1-4; 11 bases are shared with TRBD1. From germline, CDR1 is MNHEY and CDR2 SMNVEV (reference sequence). J gave up 7 bases and V 6 bases, and 7 bases lay outside the gene matches. This CDR3 is built from 15 residues. CDR3 coding DNA: TGTGCCAGCAGCTGGACAGGGGGCGCAGGTGAAAAACTGTTTTTT. This gives the protein CASSWTGGAGEKLFF. The full variable domain, with the rest looked up from reference TRBV27 and TRBJ1-4, is EAQVTQNPRYLITVTGKKLTVTCSQNMNHEYMSWYRQDPGLGLRQIYYSMNVEVTDKGDVPEGYKVSRKEKRNFPLILESPSPNQTSLYFCASSWTGGAGEKLFFGSGTQLSVL.

This clonotype showed up many times. The rearrangement uses TRBV7-8 and TRBJ2-7, with TRBD2 matching over 12 bases. The germline V gene encodes CDR1 SGHVS and CDR2 FQNEAQ. This CDR3 is 17 amino acids long. V gave up 0 bases and J gave up 9 bases; unmatched junction bases: 12. Here the CDR3 reads CASSLASRTSGEVGQYF. The CDR3 DNA is TGTGCCAGCAGCTTAGCGTCCAGGACTAGCGGGGAAGTTGGGCAGTACTTC.

Only a few counts were recorded for this clonotype. The chain carries TRBV28 and TRBJ2-5; 10 bases align to TRBD1. CDR1 and CDR2 (germline): MDHEN, SYDVKM. The CDR3 length is 14 residues. V shed 6 bases, J shed 1 base, and the junction held 2 bases outside the gene matches. The CDR3: CASRRDRGQETQYF. The CDR3 DNA sequence: TGTGCCAGCAGACGGGACAGGGGCCAAGAGACCCAGTACTTC.

This clonotype was counted a few times. CDR3 bases: TGTGCCAGCAAACTTTGGGGGGCCTACAATGAGCAGTTCTTC. This encodes CASKLWGAYNEQFF. The rearrangement links TRBV27 to TRBJ2-1; TRBD2 might be the D (6 bases). This CDR3 spans 14 amino acids. Per germline, CDR1 MNHEY and CDR2 SMNVEV (reference sequence). V lost 7 bases and J lost 2, with 12 bases in between.